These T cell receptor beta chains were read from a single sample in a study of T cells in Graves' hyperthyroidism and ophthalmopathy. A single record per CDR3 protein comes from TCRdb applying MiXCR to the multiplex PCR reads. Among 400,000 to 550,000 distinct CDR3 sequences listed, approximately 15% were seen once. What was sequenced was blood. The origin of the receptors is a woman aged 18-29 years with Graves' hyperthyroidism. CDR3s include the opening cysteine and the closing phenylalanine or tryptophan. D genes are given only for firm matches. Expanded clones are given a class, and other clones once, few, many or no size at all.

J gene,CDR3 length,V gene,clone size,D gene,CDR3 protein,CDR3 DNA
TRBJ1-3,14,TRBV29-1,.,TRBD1,CSVLRLTGENTIYF,TGCAGCGTATTAAGGCTAACAGGGGAAAACACCATATATTTT
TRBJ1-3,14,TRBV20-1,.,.,CSARDLANGNTIYF,TGCAGTGCTAGAGATCTAGCTAATGGAAACACCATATATTTT
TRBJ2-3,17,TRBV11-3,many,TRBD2,CASSLAREGLSTDTQYF,TGTGCCAGCAGCTTAGCCCGGGAGGGCCTTAGCACAGATACGCAGTATTTT
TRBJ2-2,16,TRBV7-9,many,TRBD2,CASSSWTSGGTGELFF,TGTGCCAGCAGCTCATGGACTAGCGGAGGTACCGGGGAGCTGTTTTTT
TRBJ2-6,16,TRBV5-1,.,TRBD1,CASSLSGGSGANVLTF,TGCGCCAGCAGCTTATCAGGGGGCTCTGGGGCCAACGTCCTGACTTTC
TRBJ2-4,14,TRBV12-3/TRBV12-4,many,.,CASSDAYTKNIQYF,TGTGCCAGCAGTGATGCATATACCAAAAACATTCAGTACTTC
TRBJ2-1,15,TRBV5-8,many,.,CASSPRVGPYNEQFF,TGTGCCAGCAGCCCTCGGGTAGGACCATACAATGAGCAGTTCTTC
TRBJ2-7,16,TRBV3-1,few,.,CASSQGRQRQYYEQYF,TGTGCCAGCAGCCAAGGCAGACAGAGACAGTACTACGAGCAGTACTTC
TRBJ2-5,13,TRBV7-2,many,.,CASSLIVLETQYF,TGTGCCAGCAGCTTAATAGTTTTAGAGACCCAGTACTTC
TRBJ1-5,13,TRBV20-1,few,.,CSASSTPNQPQHF,TGCAGTGCTAGCTCCACCCCGAATCAGCCCCAGCATTTT
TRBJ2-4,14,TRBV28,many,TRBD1,CASSPTGNENIQYF,TGTGCCAGCAGTCCGACAGGGAACGAAAACATTCAGTACTTC
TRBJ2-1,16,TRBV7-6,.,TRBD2,CASSLWQRGADNEQFF,TGTGCCAGCAGCTTGTGGCAGCGGGGAGCCGACAATGAGCAGTTCTTC
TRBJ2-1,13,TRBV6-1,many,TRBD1,CASRDRGHDEQFF,TGTGCCAGCAGAGACAGGGGACACGATGAGCAGTTCTTC
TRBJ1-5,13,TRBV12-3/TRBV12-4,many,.,CASRDSGNQPQHF,TGTGCCAGCAGAGACAGTGGCAATCAGCCCCAGCATTTT
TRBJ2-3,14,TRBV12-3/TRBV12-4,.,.,CASGYSGVPDTQYF,TGTGCCAGCGGTTATTCTGGAGTTCCAGATACGCAGTATTTT
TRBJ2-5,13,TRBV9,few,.,CASSRRILETQYF,TGTGCCAGCAGCCGACGGATTTTAGAGACCCAGTACTTC
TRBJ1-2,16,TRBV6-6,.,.,CASSYGPDDRNYGYTF,TGTGCCAGCAGTTACGGGCCTGACGACCGAAACTATGGCTACACCTTC
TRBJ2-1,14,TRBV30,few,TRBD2,CAWSYGGSGDEQFF,TGTGCCTGGAGTTATGGCGGGAGTGGCGATGAGCAGTTCTTC
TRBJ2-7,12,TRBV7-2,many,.,CASSGSPYEQYF,TGTGCCAGCAGCGGGAGCCCCTACGAGCAGTACTTC
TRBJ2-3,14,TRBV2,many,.,CASRGQTSTDTQYF,TGTGCCAGCAGGGGTCAGACTAGCACAGATACGCAGTATTTT
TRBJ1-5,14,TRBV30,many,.,CAWSSKTGNQPQHF,TGTGCCTGGAGTTCCAAAACGGGCAATCAGCCCCAGCATTTT
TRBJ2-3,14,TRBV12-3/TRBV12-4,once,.,CASSLPLPTDTQYF,TGTGCCAGCAGCTTACCTCTTCCGACAGATACGCAGTATTTT
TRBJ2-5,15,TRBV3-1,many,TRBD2,CASSQEAGGQETQYF,TGTGCCAGCAGCCAAGAAGCGGGAGGACAAGAGACCCAGTACTTC
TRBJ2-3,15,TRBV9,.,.,CASSVRAGSTDTQYF,TGTGCCAGCAGCGTAAGGGCGGGGAGCACAGATACGCAGTATTTT
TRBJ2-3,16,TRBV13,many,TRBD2,CASSPTSGSPSDTQYF,TGTGCCAGCAGCCCGACTAGCGGGAGCCCTTCGGATACGCAGTATTTT
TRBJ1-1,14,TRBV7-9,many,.,CASSSYGGNTEAFF,TGTGCCAGCAGCTCTTACGGAGGAAACACTGAAGCTTTCTTT
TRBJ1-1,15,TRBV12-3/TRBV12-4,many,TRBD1,CASSPLRTGNTEAFF,TGTGCCAGCAGTCCGCTCCGGACAGGGAACACTGAAGCTTTCTTT
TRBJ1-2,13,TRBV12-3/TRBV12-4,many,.,CASSRDGGYGYTF,TGTGCCAGCAGTCGGGACGGCGGCTATGGCTACACCTTC
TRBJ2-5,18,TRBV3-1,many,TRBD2,CASSQDTPGLAPQETQYF,TGTGCCAGCAGCCAAGATACCCCCGGACTAGCGCCCCAAGAGACCCAGTACTTC
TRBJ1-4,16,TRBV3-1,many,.,CASSQDRPTGNEKLFF,TGTGCCAGCAGCCAAGATAGGCCGACGGGGAATGAAAAACTGTTTTTT
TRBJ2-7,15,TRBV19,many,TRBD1,CASSLTDRGSYEQYF,TGTGCCAGTAGTTTAACGGACAGGGGATCGTACGAGCAGTACTTC
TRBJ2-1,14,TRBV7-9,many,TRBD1,CASSQGQGANEQFF,TGTGCCAGCAGCCAGGGACAGGGGGCCAATGAGCAGTTCTTC
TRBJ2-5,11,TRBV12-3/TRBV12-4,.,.,CASGRGETQYF,TGTGCCAGCGGTAGGGGAGAGACCCAGTACTTC
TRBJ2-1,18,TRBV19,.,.,CASSTPTTGDSSYNEQFF,TGTGCCAGTAGCACTCCCACTACCGGGGATAGCTCCTACAATGAGCAGTTCTTC
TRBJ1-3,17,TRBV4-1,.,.,CASSQGGIPRQGNTIYF,TGCGCCAGCAGCCAAGGTGGGATACCGCGGCAGGGAAACACCATATATTTT
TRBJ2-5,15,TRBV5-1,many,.,CASSLDGGRLATQYF,TGCGCCAGCAGCTTGGATGGGGGGCGACTAGCGACCCAGTACTTC
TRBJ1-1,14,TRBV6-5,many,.,CASSSQVSRTEAFF,TGTGCCAGCAGTTCACAGGTATCAAGGACTGAAGCTTTCTTT
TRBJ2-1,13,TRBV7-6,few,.,CASSLNTGNEQFF,TGTGCCAGCAGCTTAAATACAGGCAATGAGCAGTTCTTC
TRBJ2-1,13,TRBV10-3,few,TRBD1,CAANRGPYNEQFF,TGTGCCGCGAACAGGGGGCCCTACAATGAGCAGTTCTTC
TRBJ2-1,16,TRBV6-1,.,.,CASSYEAGNSYNEQFF,TGTGCCAGCAGTTACGAGGCAGGTAACTCCTACAATGAGCAGTTCTTC
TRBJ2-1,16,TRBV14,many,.,CASSQDMALPYNEQFF,TGTGCCAGCAGCCAAGATATGGCTTTACCCTACAATGAGCAGTTCTTC
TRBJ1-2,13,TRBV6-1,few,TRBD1,CATQGGLDYGYTF,TGTGCCACGCAGGGGGGTCTGGACTATGGCTACACCTTC
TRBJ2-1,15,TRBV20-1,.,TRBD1,CSARARDRGPQGQFF,TGCAGTGCTAGAGCGAGGGACAGGGGGCCACAAGGACAGTTCTTC
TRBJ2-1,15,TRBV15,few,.,CATSRVDSGYNEQFF,TGTGCCACCAGCAGAGTGGACTCCGGATACAATGAGCAGTTCTTC
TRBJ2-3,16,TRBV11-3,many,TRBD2,CASSSFGGRARDTQYF,TGTGCCAGCAGCTCCTTCGGCGGGAGGGCCAGAGATACGCAGTATTTT
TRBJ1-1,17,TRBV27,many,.,CASSLSEGWGGGAEAFF,TGTGCCAGCAGTTTATCGGAAGGGTGGGGCGGAGGTGCTGAAGCTTTCTTT
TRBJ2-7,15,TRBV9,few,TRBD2,CASSPLLAGPYEQYF,TGTGCCAGCAGCCCCTTACTAGCGGGGCCCTACGAGCAGTACTTC
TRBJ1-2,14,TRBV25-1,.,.,CASSDLYQGYGYTF,TGTGCCAGCAGTGATCTTTACCAGGGCTATGGCTACACCTTC
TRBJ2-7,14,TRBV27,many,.,CASRQNRDSYEQYF,TGTGCCAGCAGACAAAACAGGGATTCCTACGAGCAGTACTTC
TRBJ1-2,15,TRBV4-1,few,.,CASSQEGAANYGYTF,TGCGCCAGCAGCCAAGAGGGGGCGGCTAACTATGGCTACACCTTC
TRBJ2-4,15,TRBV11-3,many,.,CASSPGEGVGGIQYF,TGTGCCAGCAGCCCCGGTGAGGGTGTCGGGGGCATTCAGTACTTC
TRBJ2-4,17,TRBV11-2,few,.,CASSSPPGTLAKNIQYF,TGTGCCAGCAGCTCACCCCCAGGAACTCTAGCCAAAAACATTCAGTACTTC
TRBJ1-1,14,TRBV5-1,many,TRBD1,CASYAGTGYTEAFF,TGCGCCAGCTACGCCGGGACAGGGTATACTGAAGCTTTCTTT
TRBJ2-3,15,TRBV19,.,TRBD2,CASSARWGGPDTQYF,TGTGCCAGTAGTGCGCGTTGGGGAGGGCCAGATACGCAGTATTTT
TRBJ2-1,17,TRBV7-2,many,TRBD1,CASSSRQGTHAIYEQFF,TGTGCCAGCAGCTCCCGACAGGGTACCCATGCTATATATGAGCAGTTCTTC
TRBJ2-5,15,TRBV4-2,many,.,CASSQGATEQETQYF,TGTGCCAGCAGCCAAGGGGCGACGGAACAAGAGACCCAGTACTTC
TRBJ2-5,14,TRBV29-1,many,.,CSVVPLGIRETQYF,TGCAGCGTTGTCCCCCTAGGGATAAGAGAGACCCAGTACTTC
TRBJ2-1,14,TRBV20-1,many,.,CSVQGLAAYNEQFF,TGCAGTGTTCAGGGGCTAGCGGCCTACAATGAGCAGTTCTTC
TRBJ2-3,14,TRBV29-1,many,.,CSVADTVSTDTQYF,TGCAGCGTTGCCGATACAGTTAGCACAGATACGCAGTATTTT
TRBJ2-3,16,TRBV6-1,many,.,CASSEVQGRGADTQYF,TGTGCCAGCAGTGAAGTTCAGGGGCGCGGGGCAGATACGCAGTATTTT